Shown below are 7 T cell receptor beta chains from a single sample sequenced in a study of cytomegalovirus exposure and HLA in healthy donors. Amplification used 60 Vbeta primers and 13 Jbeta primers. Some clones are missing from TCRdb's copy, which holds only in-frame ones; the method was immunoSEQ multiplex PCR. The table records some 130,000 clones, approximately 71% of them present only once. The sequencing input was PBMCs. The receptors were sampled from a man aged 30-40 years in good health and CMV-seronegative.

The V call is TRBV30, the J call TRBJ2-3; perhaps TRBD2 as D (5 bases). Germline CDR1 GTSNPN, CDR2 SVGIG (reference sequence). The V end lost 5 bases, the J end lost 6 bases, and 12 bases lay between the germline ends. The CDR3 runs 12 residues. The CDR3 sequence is CAWLGGVDTQYF. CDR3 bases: TGTGCCTGGCTCGGAGGAGTGGATACGCAGTATTTT.

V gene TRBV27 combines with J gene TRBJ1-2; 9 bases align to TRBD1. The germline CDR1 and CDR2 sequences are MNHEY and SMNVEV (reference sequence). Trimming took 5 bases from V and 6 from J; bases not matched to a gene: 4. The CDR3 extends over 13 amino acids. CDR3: CASSRTGADGYTF. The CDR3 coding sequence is TGTGCCAGCAGTAGGACAGGGGCGGATGGCTACACCTTC.

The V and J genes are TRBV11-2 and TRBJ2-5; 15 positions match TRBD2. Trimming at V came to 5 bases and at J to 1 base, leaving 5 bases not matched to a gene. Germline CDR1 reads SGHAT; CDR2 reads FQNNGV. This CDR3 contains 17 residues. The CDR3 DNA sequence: TGTGCCAGCAGCCCGGGGACTAGCGGGGGGACCCAAGAGACCCAGTACTTC. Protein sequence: CASSPGTSGGTQETQYF.

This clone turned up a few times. CDR3 sequence: CASSFPDRLRISTDTQYF. DNA for the CDR3: TGTGCCAGCAGCTTCCCCGACAGGTTGCGGATTAGCACAGATACGCAGTATTTT. The chain combines TRBV11-2 with TRBJ2-3; maybe TRBD1 (6 bases). V shed 3 bases and J shed 0 bases, with 19 bases lying between them. Germline V CDR1 and CDR2: SGHAT, FQNNGV. The CDR3 totals 18 residues.

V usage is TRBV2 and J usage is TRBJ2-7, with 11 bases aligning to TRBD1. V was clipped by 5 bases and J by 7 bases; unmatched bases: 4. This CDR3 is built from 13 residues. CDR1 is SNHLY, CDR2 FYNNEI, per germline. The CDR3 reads CASSRTGGYEQYF. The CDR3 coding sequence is TGTGCCAGCAGTCGGACAGGGGGCTATGAGCAGTACTTC.

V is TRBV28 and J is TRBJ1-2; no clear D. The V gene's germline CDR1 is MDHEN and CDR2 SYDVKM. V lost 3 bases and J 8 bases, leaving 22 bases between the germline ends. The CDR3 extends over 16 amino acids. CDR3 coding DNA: TGTGCCAGCAGTTTCGAGGGAATTAGCGGGTTTGTGGGCTACACCTTC. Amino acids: CASSFEGISGFVGYTF.

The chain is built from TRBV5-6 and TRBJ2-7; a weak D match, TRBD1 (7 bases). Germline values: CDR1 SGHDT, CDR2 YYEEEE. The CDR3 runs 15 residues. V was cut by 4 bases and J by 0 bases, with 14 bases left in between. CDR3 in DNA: TGTGCCAGCAGCCCAGGTCAGGGGGGCTCCTACGAGCAGTACTTC. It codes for CASSPGQGGSYEQYF. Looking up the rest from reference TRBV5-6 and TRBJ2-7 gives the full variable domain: DAGVTQSPTHLIKTRGQQVTLRCSPKSGHDTVSWYQQALGQGPQFIFQYYEEEERQRGNFPDRFSGHQFPNYSSELNVNALLLGDSALYLCASSPGQGGSYEQYFGPGTRLTVT.